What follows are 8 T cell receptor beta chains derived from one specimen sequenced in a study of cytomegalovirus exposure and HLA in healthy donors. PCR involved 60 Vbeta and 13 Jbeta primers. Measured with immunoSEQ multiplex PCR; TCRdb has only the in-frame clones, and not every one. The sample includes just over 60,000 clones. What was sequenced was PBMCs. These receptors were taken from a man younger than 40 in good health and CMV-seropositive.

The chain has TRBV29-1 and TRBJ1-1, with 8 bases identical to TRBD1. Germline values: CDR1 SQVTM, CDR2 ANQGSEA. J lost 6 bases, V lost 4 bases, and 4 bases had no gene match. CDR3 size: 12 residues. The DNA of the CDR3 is TGCAGCGTTGTACAGGGGGTCCCTGAAGCTTTCTTT. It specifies CSVVQGVPEAFF.

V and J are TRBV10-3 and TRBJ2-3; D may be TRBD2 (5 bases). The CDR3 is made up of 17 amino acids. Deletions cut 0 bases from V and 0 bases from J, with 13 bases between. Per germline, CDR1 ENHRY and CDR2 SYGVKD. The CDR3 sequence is CAISESGAAPSTDTQYF. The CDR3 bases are TGTGCCATCAGTGAGTCGGGAGCGGCCCCTAGCACAGATACGCAGTATTTT.

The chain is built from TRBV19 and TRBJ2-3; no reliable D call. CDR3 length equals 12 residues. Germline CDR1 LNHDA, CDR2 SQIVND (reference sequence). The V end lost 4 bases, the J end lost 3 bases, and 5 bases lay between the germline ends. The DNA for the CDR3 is TGTGCCAGTAGTAGGAGAACAGATACGCAGTATTTT. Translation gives CASSRRTDTQYF. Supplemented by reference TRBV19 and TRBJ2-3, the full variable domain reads DGGITQSPKYLFRKEGQNVTLSCEQNLNHDAMYWYRQDPGQGLRLIYYSQIVNDFQKGDIAEGYSVSREKKESFPLTVTSAQKNPTAFYLCASSRRTDTQYFGPGTRLTVL.

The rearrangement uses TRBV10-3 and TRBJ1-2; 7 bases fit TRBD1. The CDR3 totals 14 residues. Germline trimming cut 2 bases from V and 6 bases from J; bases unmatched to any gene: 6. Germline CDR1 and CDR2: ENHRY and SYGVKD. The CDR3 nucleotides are TGTGCCATCAGTGAGCCCGGACAGGCTAATGGCTACACCTTC. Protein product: CAISEPGQANGYTF.

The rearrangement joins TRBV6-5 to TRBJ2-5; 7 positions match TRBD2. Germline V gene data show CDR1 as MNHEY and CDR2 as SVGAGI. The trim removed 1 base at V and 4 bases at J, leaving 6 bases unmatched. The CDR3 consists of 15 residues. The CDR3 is CASSYFRGGRETQYF. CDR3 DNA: TGTGCCAGCAGTTACTTCCGCGGGGGACGAGAGACCCAGTACTTC.

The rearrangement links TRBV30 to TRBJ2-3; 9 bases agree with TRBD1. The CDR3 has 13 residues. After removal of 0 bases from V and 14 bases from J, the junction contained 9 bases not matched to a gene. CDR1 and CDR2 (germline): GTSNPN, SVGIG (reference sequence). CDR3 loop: CAWSVQDGTGWYF. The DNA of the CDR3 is TGTGCCTGGAGTGTACAAGACGGGACAGGGTGGTATTTT.

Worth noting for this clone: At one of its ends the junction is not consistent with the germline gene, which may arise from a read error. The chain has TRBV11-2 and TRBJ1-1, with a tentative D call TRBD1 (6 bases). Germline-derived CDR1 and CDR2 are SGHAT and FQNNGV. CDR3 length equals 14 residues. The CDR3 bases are TGTGCCAGCAGCTTAGTTGTCACAGGGCCTGAAGATTTCTTT. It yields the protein CASSLVVTGPEDFF.

This CDR3 is CASSLRTGSGGNTIYF. The CDR3, as DNA: TGTGCCAGCAGCTTAAGGACAGGGTCGGGAGGAAACACCATATATTTT. The rearrangement joins TRBV5-6 to TRBJ1-3, with 8 bases lining up with TRBD1. This CDR3 has 16 residues. V trimming: 2 bases; J trimming: 4 bases; junction bases outside the gene matches: 8. Germline values: CDR1 SGHDT, CDR2 YYEEEE.